This T cell receptor beta chain was captured by sequencing in a study of vaccination effects on CD4 cells after COVID-19. Study information: Following the second dose by a median of 72 days, the post-vaccine samples were obtained.

Antigen-specific CD4+ T cells were expanded with viral peptide pools in the ViraFEST assay before sequencing. Following 10 days of culture, CD4+ T cells were isolated. Of the BNT162b2 and mRNA-1273 vaccines, participants received two doses of one or the other. Half of the medium was exchanged for IL-2 medium on both days 3 and 7. The method was immunoSEQ multiplex PCR; TCRdb's version includes in-frame clones alone and lacks a portion of them. The profile covers about 22,000 clones, with approximately 70% appearing a single time and roughly 10% taken by the ten largest. Regarding the study as a whole: Convalescent patients were few in the study, and early post-infection timepoints were absent. Clones from infection and from vaccination both contracted markedly late after vaccination.

With respect to this clone: As yet, its antigen is unknown.

The sequenced sample was CD4+ T cells from PBMCs cultured with HCoV-NL63 spike peptides, obtained after COVID-19 vaccination. The receptor comes from a human donor who received a COVID-19 vaccine.

As DNA, the CDR3 is TGCAGCGCCCGGATGGTTTCCTACAATGAGCAGTTCTTC. This gives the protein CSARMVSYNEQFF. The chain has TRBV29-1 and TRBJ2-1; D not certain. From germline, CDR1 is SQVTM and CDR2 ANQGSEA. Trimming removed 7 bases from V and 1 base from J, with 11 bases in between. CDR3 length equals 13 residues.